A single TCR beta chain is shown here with its context. Its antigen is currently unknown. The data were taken from a study of Ad26.COV2.S vaccination and SARS-CoV-2 variants. Overall study context: A COV1001 Ad26.COV2.S trial-arm participant provided the sample. Into the muscle, Ad26.COV2.S was dosed once or twice, 56 days apart. Study results and limitations: Substantial post-vaccination breadth of spike-specific CD8+ and CD4+ T cell responses was reported.

Treatment denoted: roughly 20 received Ad26.COV2.S at low or high dose, single or two shots; about 5 received placebo; per-sample allocation not given. The samples date from day 63 after the first vaccine or placebo injection. Spike of the Wuhan-strain SARS-CoV-2 was expressed by an Ad26 vector, which formed the vaccine. Here immunoSEQ multiplex PCR was the method, and the copy in TCRdb shows in-frame clones only, minus some. This table has roughly 700,000 clones, around 92% appearing once. Trimming pared 4 bases from V and 5 bases from J, leaving 18 bases between. From germline, CDR1 is SGHRS and CDR2 YFSETQ. CDR3 size: 15 residues.

The clonotype was recovered from a person between 18 and 65 years old who received the Ad26.COV2.S COVID-19 vaccine or a placebo. The rearrangement uses TRBV5-1 and TRBJ1-1; D possibly corresponds to TRBD1 (6 bases). This specimen consisted of peripheral blood, obtained in a trial of Ad26.COV2.S vaccine versus placebo. CDR3 coding DNA: TGCGCCAGCAGCGGTCCGGGACAAGCAAGTACTGAAGCTTTCTTT. As protein: CASSGPGQASTEAFF.